The 13 T cell receptor beta chains below were found in one sample sequenced in a study of breast tumors, draining lymph nodes, adjacent tissues. Axillary draining lymph nodes of breast cancer patients supplied the node samples. MiXCR, applied by TCRdb to the multiplex PCR reads, yields one record per CDR3 protein. Seen here are approximately 130,000 distinct CDR3 sequences, 20% to 25% observed once, and the top ten hold around 2.2%. Sequenced: axillary lymph node tissue. These receptors were collected from a female donor with breast cancer. Some clones in this sample may be carry-over from other donors' samples.

This clonotype was seen at least ten times. The chain combines TRBV7-9 with TRBJ2-7; 9 bases line up with TRBD1. V lost 0 bases to trimming and J lost 6 bases; unmatched junction nucleotides: 3. The CDR3 contains 14 residues. CDR1 is SEHNR, CDR2 FQNEAQ, per germline (reference sequence). CDR3 region: CASSLAGQGSEQYF. CDR3 coding DNA: TGTGCCAGCAGCTTAGCGGGACAGGGAAGCGAGCAGTACTTC.

The chain employs TRBV30 and TRBJ1-1; 7 bases match TRBD1. Losses at the gene ends were 2 bases for V and 4 bases for J; bases not matched to a gene: 7. Germline lookup yields CDR1 GTSNPN and CDR2 SVGIG (reference sequence). The CDR3 is 14 amino acids. The CDR3 here is CAWSSWTGGTEAFF. The CDR3 coding sequence is TGTGCCTGGAGTTCTTGGACAGGCGGCACTGAAGCTTTCTTT.

A note on this clonotype: A much larger clone sits a single nucleotide away, making a read error possible. The gene calls are TRBV20-1 and TRBJ2-5; 14 bases line up with TRBD2. Per germline, CDR1 DFQATT and CDR2 SNEGSKA (reference sequence). The CDR3 spans 17 residues. After removal of 4 bases from V and 7 bases from J, the junction contained 14 bases not matched to a gene. The CDR3 bases are TGCAGTGCTATTAATATGGGACTAGCGGGAGCAGTGGGGACCCAGTACTTC. As protein: CSAINMGLAGAVGTQYF.

This clonotype was counted ten times or more. The J gene is TRBJ2-3, the V gene TRBV18; the D gene is possibly TRBD2 (6 bases). In germline, CDR1 is KGHSH, CDR2 LQKENI. Trimming cost V 2 bases and J 0 bases, with 12 bases left between them. The CDR3 runs 16 residues. The CDR3: CASSPYGGPSTDTQYF. CDR3 coding DNA: TGTGCCAGCTCACCATACGGGGGACCCAGCACAGATACGCAGTATTTT.

This clonotype was picked up many times. The chain recombines TRBV19 with TRBJ2-1, with a tentative D call TRBD1 (6 bases). The CDR3 covers 12 residues. V shed 3 bases and J shed 8 bases, with 8 bases lying between them. Per the germline V gene, CDR1 is LNHDA and CDR2 is SQIVND (reference sequence). The CDR3 nucleotides read TGTGCCAGTAGTATGAGGGGGTATGAGCAGTTCTTC. As protein: CASSMRGYEQFF.

The sample holds many counts of this clonotype. V is TRBV7-2 and J is TRBJ2-3; D might be TRBD1 (5 bases). V was cut by 4 bases and J by 4 bases, with 9 bases left in between. The germline V gene has CDR1 SGHTA and CDR2 FQGNSA. The CDR3 has 13 residues. This chain's CDR3 is CASSYQGPDTQYF. For the CDR3, the DNA is TGTGCCAGCAGCTACCAGGGTCCAGATACGCAGTATTTT.

This clonotype was detected many times. The chain links TRBV19 to TRBJ2-1; D not resolved. V lost 6 bases and J lost 4, with 13 bases in between. The length of the CDR3 is 14 residues. Germline V CDR1 and CDR2: LNHDA, SQIVND (reference sequence). CDR3 sequence reads: CASRGQRLYNEQFF. The CDR3 DNA sequence: TGTGCCAGTAGGGGCCAGAGACTTTACAATGAGCAGTTCTTC.

This clonotype was recorded at least ten times. This sequence joins TRBV7-9 and TRBJ2-1; D assignment may be TRBD1 or TRBD2 (5 bases each). V lost 8 bases, J lost 0 bases, and 8 bases lay in between. Per the germline V gene, CDR1 is SEHNR and CDR2 is FQNEAQ (reference sequence). The CDR3 covers 13 residues. The CDR3 loop reads CASGGSSYNEQFF. CDR3 sequence (DNA): TGTGCCAGCGGGGGTAGCTCCTACAATGAGCAGTTCTTC.

This clonotype was observed many times. The chain recombines TRBV19 with TRBJ2-2; TRBD1 aligns across 9 bases. Germline V gene sequence: CDR1 LNHDA, CDR2 SQIVND (reference sequence). CDR3 length: 19 amino acids. J lost 4 bases, V lost 3 bases, and 15 bases had no gene match. This chain's CDR3 is CASSMEGQGRPGGTGELFF. The CDR3 DNA reads TGTGCCAGTAGTATGGAGGGACAGGGAAGACCGGGGGGCACCGGGGAGCTGTTTTTT.

This clonotype was counted many times. The chain combines TRBV7-2 with TRBJ1-6; D unclear. Per germline, CDR1 SGHTA and CDR2 FQGNSA. The CDR3 extends over 13 amino acids. The germline V and J ends were trimmed by 8 bases and 7 bases, with 12 bases remaining between them. The CDR3 coding sequence is TGTGCCAGCCGGGCCGGTAGCAATTCACCCCTCCACTTT. Translation: CASRAGSNSPLHF.

In its sample, this clonotype was seen many times. The V call is TRBV29-1, the J call TRBJ2-5; D remains ambiguous. V was pared by 1 base and J by 0 bases, with 6 bases between. This CDR3 comprises 13 residues. Germline assignment: CDR1 SQVTM and CDR2 ANQGSEA. CDR3 residues: CSVEGDNQETQYF. Written as DNA, the CDR3 is TGCAGCGTTGAAGGTGACAACCAAGAGACCCAGTACTTC.

V gene TRBV6-1 combines with J gene TRBJ2-1; 7 bases map to TRBD2. V lost 5 bases to trimming and J lost 0 bases; unmatched junction nucleotides: 10. The CDR3 has 17 residues. Germline assignment: CDR1 MNHNS and CDR2 SASEGT. The chain's CDR3 is CASSTFGASGSYNEQFF. The CDR3 DNA reads TGTGCCAGCAGTACCTTCGGGGCTAGCGGCTCCTACAATGAGCAGTTCTTC.

As to this clonotype: A much larger clone lies one base from this, so it may be a read error. The chain uses TRBV4-1 and TRBJ2-1; a possible D gene is TRBD2 (5 bases). The V gene lost 4 bases and the J gene lost 15 bases, with 22 bases spanning the gap. The germline V gene encodes CDR1 MGHRA and CDR2 YSYEKL. The CDR3 sequence is 14 residues long. CDR3: CASSPTLLTSYRFF. In DNA form, the CDR3 reads TGCGCCAGCAGCCCCACCCTACTAACTAGTTATCGGTTCTTC.